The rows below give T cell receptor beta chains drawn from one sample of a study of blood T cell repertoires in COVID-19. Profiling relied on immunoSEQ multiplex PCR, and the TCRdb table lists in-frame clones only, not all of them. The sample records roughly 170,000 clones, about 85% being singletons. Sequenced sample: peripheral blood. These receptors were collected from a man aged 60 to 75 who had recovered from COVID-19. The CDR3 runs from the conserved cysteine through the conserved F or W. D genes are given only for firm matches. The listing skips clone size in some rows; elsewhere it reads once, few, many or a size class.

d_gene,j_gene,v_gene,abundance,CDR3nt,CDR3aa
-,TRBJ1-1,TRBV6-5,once,TGTGCCAGCGAACTCGACAGCGGGGACACTGAAGCTTTCTTT,CASELDSGDTEAFF
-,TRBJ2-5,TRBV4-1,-,TGCGCCAGCAGCCAAGATAGAGAGACCCAGTACTTC,CASSQDRETQYF
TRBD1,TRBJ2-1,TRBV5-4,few,TGTGCCAGCAGCTTGGGGGGGACAGGGCACAATGAGCAGTTCTTC,CASSLGGTGHNEQFF
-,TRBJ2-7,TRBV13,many,TGTGCCAGCAGCTCCCTGACAGGGAGGCACGGCTACGAGCAGTACTTC,CASSSLTGRHGYEQYF
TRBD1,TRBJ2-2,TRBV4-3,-,TGCGCCAGCAGCCAAGGGACAGGAAACACCGGGGAGCTGTTTTTT,CASSQGTGNTGELFF
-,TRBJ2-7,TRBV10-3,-,TGTGCCACAGGCAGGGGCTACGAGCAGTACTTC,CATGRGYEQYF
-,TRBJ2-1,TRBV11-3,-,TGTGCCAGCAGCTACCGTCTAGCCCAAACCCAGGAGCAGTTCTTC,CASSYRLAQTQEQFF
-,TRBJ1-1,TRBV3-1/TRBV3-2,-,TGTGCCAGCAGCCAAGGGACAGTTAACACTGAAGCTTTCTTT,CASSQGTVNTEAFF
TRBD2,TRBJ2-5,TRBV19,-,TGTGCCAGTAGTACGTCGGGGGGGGGCGGGACCCAGTACTTC,CASSTSGGGGTQYF
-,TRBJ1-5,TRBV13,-,TGTGCCAGCAGCTTAGGCAGGGCGGGCAATCAGCCCCAGCATTTT,CASSLGRAGNQPQHF
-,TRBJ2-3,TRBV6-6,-,TGTGCCAGCAGTCCATCACAGGGCCTGATACAAACTAGCACAGATACGCAGTATTTT,CASSPSQGLIQTSTDTQYF
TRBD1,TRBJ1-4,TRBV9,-,TGTGCCAGCAGCGCGATGGGACAGGGTGATGAAAAACTGTTTTTT,CASSAMGQGDEKLFF
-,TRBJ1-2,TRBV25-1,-,TGTGCCAGCAGTGAGCACAGTTATGGCTACACCTTC,CASSEHSYGYTF
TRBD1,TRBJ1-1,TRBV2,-,TGTGCCAGCAACGTAGACAGGGTTGGGACTGAAGCTTTCTTT,CASNVDRVGTEAFF
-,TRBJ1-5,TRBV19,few,TGTGCCAGTAGGCGGGGGGAGGACAGTAATCAGCCCCAGCATTTT,CASRRGEDSNQPQHF
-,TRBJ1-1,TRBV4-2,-,TGTGCCAGCAGCCAAGAGTACCAGGGGAGTGGAAGGGACACTGAAGCTTTCTTT,CASSQEYQGSGRDTEAFF
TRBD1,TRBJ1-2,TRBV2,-,TGTGCCAGCAGTCGGACAGGGTCTAGCTATGGCTACACCTTC,CASSRTGSSYGYTF
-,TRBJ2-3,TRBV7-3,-,TGTGCCAGCAGCCCGGCAGGGTTCCCAGATACGCAGTATTTT,CASSPAGFPDTQYF
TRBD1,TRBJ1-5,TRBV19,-,TGTGCCAGTAGTACTACAGGGGGGAATCAGCCCCAGCATTTT,CASSTTGGNQPQHF
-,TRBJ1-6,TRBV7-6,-,TGTGCCAGCAGCTTAGATCCGGGTGTGAGGTCACCCCTCCACTTT,CASSLDPGVRSPLHF
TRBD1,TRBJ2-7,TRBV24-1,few,TGTGCCACCAGTCTAACAGGGGGCTCCCACGAGCAGTACTTC,CATSLTGGSHEQYF
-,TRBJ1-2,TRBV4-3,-,TGCGCCAGCAGCCAGTGGGAGGAGCATGGCTACACCTTC,CASSQWEEHGYTF
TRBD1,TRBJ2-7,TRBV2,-,TGTGCCAGCAGTGAGAGGGGGCGGGCCTTCTCCTACGAGCAGTACTTC,CASSERGRAFSYEQYF
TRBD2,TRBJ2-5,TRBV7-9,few,TGTGCCAGCAGCGCATCCGGGCCCTTAGCGGGCCAGTACTTC,CASSASGPLAGQYF
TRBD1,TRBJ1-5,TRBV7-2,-,TGTGCCAGCAGCCGCGGGACAGGGGAAAATCAGCCCCAGCATTTT,CASSRGTGENQPQHF
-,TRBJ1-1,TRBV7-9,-,TGTGCCAGCAGCTTTAGGGGGGGCCCCACTGAAGCTTTCTTT,CASSFRGGPTEAFF
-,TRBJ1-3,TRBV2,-,TGTGCCAGCAGTGAAGCGCTTCAGGGCTTCTTAAACACCATATATTTT,CASSEALQGFLNTIYF
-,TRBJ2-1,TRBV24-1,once,TGTGCCACCAGCGGACTGCCCCTCTACAATGAGCAGTTCTTC,CATSGLPLYNEQFF
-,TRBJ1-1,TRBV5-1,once,TGCGCCAGCAGCTTGGACAGGGTACGTACTGAAGCTTTCTTT,CASSLDRVRTEAFF
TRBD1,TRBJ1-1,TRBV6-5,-,TGTGCCAGCAGTTTCTCGGGACAGGGTGACACTGAAGCTTTCTTT,CASSFSGQGDTEAFF
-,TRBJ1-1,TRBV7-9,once,TGTGCCAGCAGCTTAGTTGAAGGGAGGGGGACTGAAGCTTTCTTT,CASSLVEGRGTEAFF
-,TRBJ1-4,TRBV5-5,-,TGTGCCAGCAGCAATCGGGCCCCCGCGGGGGAAAAACTGTTTTTT,CASSNRAPAGEKLFF
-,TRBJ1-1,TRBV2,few,TGTGCCAGCAGTGTACGGGGGGGCCCGAGGAACACTGAAGCTTTCTTT,CASSVRGGPRNTEAFF
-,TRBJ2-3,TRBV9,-,TGTGCCAGCAGCGTAGGGCTTTACACAGATACGCAGTATTTT,CASSVGLYTDTQYF
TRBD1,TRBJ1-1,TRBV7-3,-,TGTGCCAGCAGAAACACAGGGGGTGGGCCGAACACTGAAGCTTTCTTT,CASRNTGGGPNTEAFF
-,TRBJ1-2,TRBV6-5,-,TGTGCCAGCAGTTACTCGTACTTTAACTATGGCTACACCTTC,CASSYSYFNYGYTF
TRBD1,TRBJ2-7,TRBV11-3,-,TGTGCCAGCAGCTCTGACCGACGACCAGGGACAGGGGATTACTACGAGCAGTACTTC,CASSSDRRPGTGDYYEQYF
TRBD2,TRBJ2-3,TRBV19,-,TGTGCCAGTACCCCGCCCGGGGGGTTGAATACGCAGTATTTT,CASTPPGGLNTQYF
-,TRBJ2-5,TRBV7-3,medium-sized,TGTGCCAGCAGCTTAACCCCGACAGGCCAAGAGACCCAGTACTTC,CASSLTPTGQETQYF
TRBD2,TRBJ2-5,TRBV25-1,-,TGTGCCAGCAGTGCCCCGGGACTAGCGGCACAAGAGACCCAGTACTTC,CASSAPGLAAQETQYF
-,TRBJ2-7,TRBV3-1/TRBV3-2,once,TGTGCCAGCAGCCAAGATACAGGGACGTACGAGCAGTACTTC,CASSQDTGTYEQYF
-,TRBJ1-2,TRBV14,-,TGTGCCAGCTCTTCCTTCGGGGGGACTCCGTATGGCTACACCTTC,CASSSFGGTPYGYTF
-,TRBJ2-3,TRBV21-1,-,TGTGCCAGCAGCCAAACCTGTAAGCACTTAAGGGACAGGAACACAGATACGCAGTATTTT,CASSQTCKHLRDRNTDTQYF
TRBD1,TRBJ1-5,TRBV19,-,TGTGCCAGTAGTCCAGGGGGGCACAATCAGCCCCAGCATTTT,CASSPGGHNQPQHF
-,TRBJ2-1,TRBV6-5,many,TGTGCCAGCAGGAAGACAGGCCCCACAACTGAGCAGTTCTTC,CASRKTGPTTEQFF
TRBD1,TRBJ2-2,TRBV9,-,TGTGCCAGCAGCGTAGGTTTAGGACAGGGGGGGCCAGCCGGGGAGCTGTTTTTT,CASSVGLGQGGPAGELFF
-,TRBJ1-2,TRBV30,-,TGTGCCTGGGCTGCCCGGAGGGGCTACACCTTC,CAWAARRGYTF